These 32 T cell receptor beta chains share one sample of origin, sequenced in a study of early T cells in non-severe SARS-CoV-2 infection. Via MiXCR, TCRdb re-called the 5' RACE reads, giving one row per CDR3 protein. The repertoire holds over 20,000 distinct CDR3 sequences, with around 4.8% as singletons. Sequencing was done on a sample of whole blood. These receptors were obtained from an adult who was a healthcare worker with PCR-confirmed SARS-CoV-2 infection or an uninfected control (not recorded which).

This clonotype has ten or more counts. The chain uses TRBV11-2 and TRBJ2-5, with D uncertain. Trimming cost V 5 bases and J 4 bases, with 8 bases left between them. The CDR3 has 12 residues. Germline V gene lookup returns CDR1 SGHAT and CDR2 FQNNGV. The CDR3 reads CASSPWGETQYF. The CDR3 DNA is TGTGCCAGCAGCCCTTGGGGAGAGACCCAGTACTTC.

This clonotype was seen ten or more times. The V and J genes are TRBV7-8 and TRBJ2-1; the D gene is possibly TRBD1 (5 bases). V was pared by 5 bases and J by 7 bases, with 9 bases between. Germline CDR1 is SGHVS and CDR2 is FQNEAQ. This CDR3 is 12 amino acids long. The CDR3 DNA is TGTGCCAGCAGCCCGCAGGGTAATGAGCAGTTCTTC. Translated, it gives CASSPQGNEQFF.

Judged by abundance, this clonotype is medium-sized. The rearrangement joins TRBV7-2 to TRBJ2-1; D is uncertain. The CDR3 is 15 amino acids. Per germline, CDR1 SGHTA and CDR2 FQGNSA. Trimming stripped 1 base from V and 6 bases from J, with 13 bases between. Written as DNA, the CDR3 is TGTGCCAGCAGCTTAGGCTCCGCAATGTCCAATGAGCAGTTCTTC. It translates to CASSLGSAMSNEQFF.

This clonotype has at least ten counts. V usage is TRBV7-3 and J usage is TRBJ2-1; 10 nucleotides line up with TRBD2. Losses at the gene ends were 0 bases for V and 9 bases for J; bases not matched to a gene: 8. The germline V gene has CDR1 SGHTA and CDR2 FQGTGA. The CDR3 is 16 residues long. The CDR3 spells CASSLTALAGVSEQFF. Here the CDR3 DNA reads TGTGCCAGCAGCTTAACGGCCCTAGCGGGGGTTAGTGAGCAGTTCTTC.

This clonotype was observed at least ten times. The junction departs from the called germline gene at one end, perhaps through a read error. The rearrangement links TRBV7-6 to TRBJ2-3; D might be TRBD2 (6 bases). Germline V gene sequence: CDR1 SGHVS, CDR2 FNYEAQ. CDR3 length: 16 amino acids. CDR3 sequence (DNA): TGTGCCAGCAGCTCCCCACGCTCGGGAGACACAGATGCGCAGTATTTT. Translated, it gives CASSSPRSGDTDAQYF.

This clonotype is medium-sized within its sample. The chain recombines TRBV7-9 with TRBJ2-3; 7 nucleotides agree with TRBD2. Germline V gene sequence: CDR1 SEHNR, CDR2 FQNEAQ (reference sequence). The CDR3 has 13 amino acids. Trimming removed 5 bases from V and 4 bases from J; junction bases left unmatched: 3. As DNA, the CDR3 is TGTGCCAGCAGCCCCCGGGGGGCAGATACGCAGTATTTT. Protein product: CASSPRGADTQYF.

This clonotype was seen ten or more times. The chain links TRBV20-1 to TRBJ1-1; 8 bases are a match to TRBD1. CDR1 DFQATT and CDR2 SNEGSKA come from the germline V gene (reference sequence). This CDR3 has 12 amino acids. Unmatched junction bases numbered 3, after V lost 1 base and J lost 8 bases. For the CDR3, the DNA is TGCAGTGCTAGAGCGGACAGGGTCGAAGCTTTCTTT. Protein: CSARADRVEAFF.

This clonotype was observed many times. The gene calls are TRBV20-1 and TRBJ2-6; possible D gene TRBD1, 6 bases. Trimming cost V 1 base and J 4 bases, with 17 bases left between them. The length of the CDR3 is 17 residues. Germline lookup yields CDR1 DFQATT and CDR2 SNEGSKA (reference sequence). In DNA form, the CDR3 reads TGCAGTGCTAGAGGGCAGGGGAGAGTCTCCGGGGCCAACGTCCTGACTTTC. Amino acids: CSARGQGRVSGANVLTF.

This clonotype was counted many times. The chain is built from TRBV4-3 and TRBJ2-3, with D possibly matching TRBD2 (7 bases). The CDR3 spans 18 residues. Germline values: CDR1 LGHNA, CDR2 YSLEER. V was shortened by 0 bases and J by 5 bases, with 21 bases between the two germline ends. The DNA for the CDR3 is TGCGCCAGCAGCCAAGATGCCAGGGGAGGGGCCCCTGGAGATACGCAGTATTTT. Amino acid sequence: CASSQDARGGAPGDTQYF.

This clonotype was seen at least ten times. The rearrangement uses TRBV18 and TRBJ1-2; 8 bases match TRBD1. This CDR3 is 13 amino acids long. CDR1 and CDR2 from the germline V gene are KGHSH and LQKENI. Unmatched junction bases numbered 5, after V lost 6 bases and J lost 5 bases. CDR3 sequence (DNA): TGTGCCAGCTCGCCGGGACAGGATTATGGCTACACCTTC. This codes for CASSPGQDYGYTF.

V usage is TRBV5-5 and J usage is TRBJ2-1; D tentatively fits TRBD1 or TRBD2 (6 bases each). This CDR3 is 19 amino acids long. The germline CDR1 and CDR2 sequences are SGHKS and YYEKEE (reference sequence). Deletions cut 0 bases from V and 0 bases from J, with 19 bases between. The CDR3 spells CASSLAGRIGGPSYNEQFF. The CDR3 bases are TGTGCCAGCAGCTTGGCCGGACGTATAGGGGGGCCCTCCTACAATGAGCAGTTCTTC.

The V and J genes are TRBV24-1 and TRBJ2-7, with a possible D match to TRBD1 (5 bases). Trimming removed 5 bases at V and 5 bases at J, with 6 bases between. The germline gives CDR1 KGHDR, CDR2 SFDVKD. This CDR3 is built from 11 residues. CDR3 in DNA: TGTGCCACCAGTGCAGGGAACGAGCAGTACTTC. Its protein is CATSAGNEQYF.

This clonotype appeared many times. J is TRBJ2-1 and V is TRBV9; 8 bases are shared with TRBD2. Germline CDR1 is SGDLS and CDR2 is YYNGEE. With 4 bases clipped from V and 4 bases from J, the junction kept 16 bases outside the gene matches. This CDR3 region has 18 residues. For the CDR3, the DNA is TGTGCCAGCAGCCCGCGGGCGGGGGGTCTTTCGGGTTACAATGAGCAGTTCTTC. Translation gives CASSPRAGGLSGYNEQFF.

This clonotype was picked up many times. This rearrangement joins TRBV7-2 to TRBJ2-7; D is possibly TRBD1 (6 bases). Deletions cut 1 base from V and 1 base from J, with 11 bases between. Germline V gives CDR1 SGHTA, CDR2 FQGNSA. The CDR3 extends over 15 amino acids. CDR3: CASSLGTAVSYEQYF. The CDR3 nucleotides read TGTGCCAGCAGCTTAGGGACAGCAGTGTCCTACGAGCAGTACTTC.

At least ten counts were recorded for this clonotype. The chain carries TRBV5-6 and TRBJ2-5; D unresolved. V shed 4 bases and J shed 0 bases, with 13 bases lying between them. CDR1 SGHDT and CDR2 YYEEEE come from the germline V gene. This CDR3 contains 15 residues. CDR3 region: CASSLELSYQETQYF. The CDR3 nucleotides read TGTGCCAGCAGCCTTGAACTTTCGTACCAAGAGACCCAGTACTTC.

This clonotype was observed many times. The chain employs TRBV18 and TRBJ2-3, with D perhaps matching TRBD1 (5 bases). The length of the CDR3 is 13 residues. V gave up 5 bases and J gave up 0 bases, with 6 bases separating them. Germline-derived CDR1 and CDR2 are KGHSH and LQKENI. The CDR3 is CASSGASTDTQYF. The CDR3, as DNA: TGTGCCAGCTCAGGGGCCAGCACAGATACGCAGTATTTT.

This clonotype was observed many times. V is TRBV29-1 and J is TRBJ2-3, with D tentatively TRBD1 (6 bases). Germline CDR1 SQVTM, CDR2 ANQGSEA. The CDR3 has 14 residues. Between the trimmed V and J ends, which lost 1 base and 6 bases, there was a span of 14 bases. The CDR3 DNA reads TGCAGCGTTGAAGGGGGCAGGGGTGTGGATACGCAGTATTTT. Its translation: CSVEGGRGVDTQYF.

This clonotype was counted many times. V gene TRBV12-3 or TRBV12-4 combines with J gene TRBJ2-1; 9 bases are shared with TRBD1. The CDR3 is 16 residues long. The ends lost 2 bases at V and 10 bases at J; junction bases unmatched: 12. The CDR3 loop reads CASSLYVGTGMGEQFF. The CDR3 DNA is TGTGCCAGCAGTTTATATGTCGGGACAGGGATGGGGGAGCAGTTCTTC.

CDR3 amino acids: CSVFREGYTF. CDR3 nucleotides: TGCAGCGTTTTCAGGGAGGGCTACACCTTC. The chain links TRBV29-1 to TRBJ1-2; tentative D call: TRBD1 (5 bases). The germline gives CDR1 SQVTM, CDR2 ANQGSEA. With 5 bases removed from V and 8 bases from J, the gap between germline ends came to 9 bases. The CDR3 is 10 residues long.

At least ten counts were recorded for this clonotype. The chain carries TRBV7-2 and TRBJ2-5; no firm D call. This CDR3 is 15 amino acids long. Deletions cut 5 bases from V and 7 bases from J, with 20 bases between. CDR1 and CDR2 (germline): SGHTA, FQGNSA. Here the CDR3 DNA reads TGTGCCAGCAGCCCCTATTCCCCGACCCTAGGGACCCAGTACTTC. The encoded protein is CASSPYSPTLGTQYF.

This clonotype was recorded many times. The rearrangement joins TRBV12-3 or TRBV12-4 to TRBJ2-6; 7 bases map to TRBD1. This CDR3 is built from 17 residues. The V and J ends lost 5 bases and 0 bases, in that order; junction bases with no gene match: 7. The CDR3 bases are TGTGCCAGCAGTCCCGCGACAGGGAGCTCTGGGGCCAACGTCCTGACTTTC. Its protein is CASSPATGSSGANVLTF.

This clonotype was picked up many times. This rearrangement joins TRBV12-3 or TRBV12-4 to TRBJ1-2, with TRBD1 as a possible D gene (5 bases). This CDR3 is built from 15 residues. Trimming shortened V by 6 bases and J by 5 bases, and 19 bases separated the two germline ends. Here the CDR3 DNA reads TGTGCCAGCAGACCCGATGACAGAGCCCAGTATGGCTACACCTTC. Translating gives CASRPDDRAQYGYTF.

This clonotype came up many times. V and J are TRBV7-8 and TRBJ2-3, with D possibly matching TRBD1 (5 bases). CDR3 length: 12 amino acids. The V and J ends lost 5 bases and 7 bases respectively, with 10 bases between them. In germline, CDR1 is SGHVS, CDR2 FQNEAQ. The CDR3 DNA follows: TGTGCCAGCAGCGCGCCAGGGTATACGCAGTATTTT. Protein sequence: CASSAPGYTQYF.

The sample holds many counts of this clonotype. This chain connects TRBV4-2 to TRBJ1-5; D gene uncertain. The V end was cut by 1 base, the J end by 5 bases, with 12 bases between. Germline V gene data show CDR1 as LGHNA and CDR2 as YNFKEQ. This CDR3 is built from 15 residues. The CDR3 DNA follows: TGTGCCAGCAGCCAAGGCGGCAGAAGCGATCAGCCCCAGCATTTT. This encodes CASSQGGRSDQPQHF.

The chain recombines TRBV4-3 with TRBJ2-3; TRBD2 matches at 7 bases. This CDR3 region has 16 residues. V trimming: 0 bases; J trimming: 7 bases; junction bases outside the gene matches: 10. Per the germline V gene, CDR1 is LGHNA and CDR2 is YSLEER. The CDR3 sequence: CASSQEAGPILNTQYF. DNA for the CDR3: TGCGCCAGCAGCCAAGAAGCGGGGCCCATTTTAAATACGCAGTATTTT.

This clonotype was seen many times. V usage is TRBV7-2 and J usage is TRBJ1-6, with D possibly TRBD1 on 5 matching bases. This CDR3 has 13 residues. Trimming shortened V by 2 bases and J by 11 bases, and 10 bases separated the two germline ends. The germline V gene encodes CDR1 SGHTA and CDR2 FQGNSA. CDR3 loop: CASSLSREAPLHF. DNA of the CDR3: TGTGCCAGCAGCTTAAGCAGGGAGGCACCCCTCCACTTT. Combining the CDR3 with reference TRBV7-2 and TRBJ1-6 gives the whole variable domain GAGVSQSPSNKVTEKGKDVELRCDPISGHTALYWYRQSLGQGLEFLIYFQGNSAPDKSGLPSDRFSAERTGGSVSTLTIQRTQQEDSAVYLCASSLSREAPLHFGNGTRLTVT.

This rearrangement joins TRBV12-3 or TRBV12-4 to TRBJ2-7; 8 nucleotides align to TRBD2. With V trimmed by 5 bases and J by 2 bases, 8 bases remained unmatched. The CDR3 has 15 residues. The CDR3 bases are TGTGCCAGCAGTCCCGTGCTAGCGGGCCCCTACGAGCAGTACTTC. Its protein is CASSPVLAGPYEQYF.

Many counts were recorded for this clonotype. The chain uses TRBV7-6 and TRBJ2-3, with TRBD1 identical over 11 bases. V lost 4 bases to trimming and J lost 8 bases; unmatched junction nucleotides: 8. This CDR3 is 15 amino acids long. The germline CDR1 and CDR2 sequences are SGHVS and FNYEAQ. CDR3 nucleotides: TGTGCCAGCAGCTCCGGGACAGGGGGAATTCGTACGCAGTATTTT. Translation: CASSSGTGGIRTQYF.

Many counts were recorded for this clonotype. This sequence joins TRBV28 and TRBJ2-1, with no clear D. From germline, CDR1 is MDHEN and CDR2 SYDVKM. The ends were cut back, 3 bases at V and 7 bases at J, with 7 bases in the middle. The CDR3 spans 12 residues. The CDR3, as DNA: TGTGCCAGCAGTTTCCCCCCGAATGAGCAGTTCTTC. Amino acids: CASSFPPNEQFF.

This clonotype has at least ten counts. V and J are TRBV24-1 and TRBJ2-3, with 8 positions matching TRBD1. This CDR3 spans 16 amino acids. The V segment lost 3 bases and the J segment 5 bases; nucleotides outside the gene matches: 9. Germline assignment: CDR1 KGHDR and CDR2 SFDVKD. The CDR3 DNA reads as TGTGCCACCAGTGATCTGGACAGGGATAGGGGAGATACGCAGTATTTT. It translates to CATSDLDRDRGDTQYF.

This clonotype has a count of ten or more. The chain has TRBV12-3 or TRBV12-4 and TRBJ2-5; TRBD2 matches 7 bases. V shed 6 bases, J shed 1 base, and the junction held 8 bases outside the gene matches. The CDR3 runs 15 residues. In DNA, the CDR3 is TGTGCCAGCAGGAGGAGTCGGGGGGTCCAAGAGACCCAGTACTTC. This translates into CASRRSRGVQETQYF.

This clonotype has just a few counts. The rearrangement joins TRBV28 to TRBJ2-7; possible D gene TRBD2, 6 bases. V was cut by 4 bases and J by 1 base, with 11 bases left in between. The CDR3 contains 14 residues. Germline V gene sequence: CDR1 MDHEN, CDR2 SYDVKM. The CDR3: CASSSGTESYEQYF. DNA of the CDR3: TGTGCCAGCAGTTCCGGGACTGAGTCCTACGAGCAGTACTTC. Drawing the rest from reference TRBV28 and TRBJ2-7, the complete variable domain is DVKVTQSSRYLVKRTGEKVFLECVQDMDHENMFWYRQDPGLGLRLIYFSYDVKMKEKGDIPEGYSVSREKKERFSLILESASTNQTSMYLCASSSGTESYEQYFGPGTRLTVT.